The rows below give T cell receptor beta chains drawn from one sample of a study of tumor-infiltrating lymphocytes in oesophageal squamous cell carcinoma. One entry per CDR3 protein results from TCRdb running MiXCR on the PCR reads. The sample includes more than 9,000 distinct CDR3 sequences, about 54% of them seen just once. Sample: esophageal tumor tissue. The receptors were gathered from a male donor with esophageal squamous cell carcinoma. CDR3s include the opening cysteine and the closing phenylalanine or tryptophan. A D gene is named only where the DNA matches it firmly. Clone size is stated in some rows and not others, as once, few, many or a class when expanded.

v_call	j_call	d_call	clone_size	cdr3_nt	cdr3_aa
TRBV12-3/TRBV12-4	TRBJ2-7	TRBD2	many	TGTGCCAGCAGTTCTCGAAGGACTAGCGACTCCTCCTACGAGCAGTACTTC	CASSSRRTSDSSYEQYF
TRBV20-1	TRBJ1-6	.	.	TGCAGCGCCAGCGGGAGGAAGGCCTCCTACGAGCAGTACTTT	CSASGRKASYEQYF
TRBV10-3	TRBJ2-7	TRBD1	many	TGTGCCATCAGTGCTTCCGACAGGGGCTTTGAGCAGTACTTC	CAISASDRGFEQYF
TRBV3-1	TRBJ2-3	.	few	TGTGCCAGCAGCCAATGGGGAGAGGGCACAGATACGCAGTATTTT	CASSQWGEGTDTQYF
TRBV7-2	TRBJ2-1	.	many	TGTGCCAGCAGCTTAGGAGGTATGGGGCAGTTCTTC	CASSLGGMGQFF
TRBV7-2	TRBJ2-3	.	.	TGTGCCAGCAGCCAGAGGAGCGAGAGAGATACGCAGTATTTT	CASSQRSERDTQYF
TRBV7-3	TRBJ2-1	.	.	TGTGCCAGCAGCTCCGGGGAGAGGCAGTTCTTC	CASSSGERQFF
TRBV7-8	TRBJ2-5	.	few	TGTGCCAGCAGCTTAGTTGGAGAGACCCAGTACTTC	CASSLVGETQYF
TRBV7-6	TRBJ2-5	.	.	TGTGCCAGCAGCTTTGGGGGGACCGGGACACCCAGGACCCAGTACTTC	CASSFGGTGTPRTQYF
TRBV7-2	TRBJ2-1	.	.	TGTGCCAGCAGCTTATCACGACCAGCGGGTGAGCAGTTCTTC	CASSLSRPAGEQFF
TRBV28	TRBJ1-2	.	.	TGTGCCAGTCGGCAAGGGGGAACGAACTATGGCTACACCTTC	CASRQGGTNYGYTF
TRBV28	TRBJ1-2	.	many	TGTGCCAGCAGCCGGGAGCGCTACACCTTC	CASSRERYTF
TRBV6-6	TRBJ2-1	TRBD1	.	TGTGCCAGCAGTTACTCAGGGACAGTTCTCGAGCAGTTCTTC	CASSYSGTVLEQFF
TRBV11-1	TRBJ2-3	TRBD2	.	TGTGCCAGCAGCTTAGCTGGACTAGCGGGAGGTGCCGCAGATACGCAGTATTTT	CASSLAGLAGGAADTQYF
TRBV7-9	TRBJ2-1	.	.	TGTGCCAGCAGCTCCGCTAATGAGCAGTTCTTC	CASSSANEQFF
TRBV11-2	TRBJ2-3	TRBD1	.	TGTGCCAGCAGCTTAGGTGGGGCGGGACAGGGGACAGATACGCAGTATTTT	CASSLGGAGQGTDTQYF
TRBV11-3	TRBJ2-5	TRBD2	medium-sized	TGTGCCAGCAGCCAAGGGACTAGCGATCAAGAGACCCAGTACTTC	CASSQGTSDQETQYF
TRBV6-6	TRBJ2-7	TRBD2	.	TGTGCCAGCAGTCGGTCCCGGACTAGCGGGAGGCCCTTCTCCTACGAGCAGTACTTC	CASSRSRTSGRPFSYEQYF
TRBV10-2	TRBJ2-3	TRBD2	.	TGCGCCAGCGAGTCTAGCGGGGGGGCTAATACGCAGTATTTT	CASESSGGANTQYF
TRBV10-2	TRBJ2-7	.	many	TGCGCCTCCATACCCGCCCGCAGACCAAGGGCCCCGAGGGAAGAGCAGTACTTC	CASIPARRPRAPREEQYF
TRBV12-3/TRBV12-4	TRBJ1-5	.	many	TGTGCCAGCAGTTTAGCGTTAAGAAGCAATCAGCCCCAGCATTTT	CASSLALRSNQPQHF
TRBV11-2	TRBJ2-2	.	.	TGTGCCAGCAGCTTAATCCGCCAGGGCCGTTTCACCGGGGAGCTGTTTTTT	CASSLIRQGRFTGELFF
TRBV7-3	TRBJ2-5	TRBD1	.	TGTGCCAGCAGCTTAACGCCGACAGGGAGCCAAGAGACCCAGTACTTC	CASSLTPTGSQETQYF
TRBV7-6	TRBJ2-1	.	.	TGTGCCAGCAGCTTAGCCGACGGGAATGAGCAGTTCTTC	CASSLADGNEQFF